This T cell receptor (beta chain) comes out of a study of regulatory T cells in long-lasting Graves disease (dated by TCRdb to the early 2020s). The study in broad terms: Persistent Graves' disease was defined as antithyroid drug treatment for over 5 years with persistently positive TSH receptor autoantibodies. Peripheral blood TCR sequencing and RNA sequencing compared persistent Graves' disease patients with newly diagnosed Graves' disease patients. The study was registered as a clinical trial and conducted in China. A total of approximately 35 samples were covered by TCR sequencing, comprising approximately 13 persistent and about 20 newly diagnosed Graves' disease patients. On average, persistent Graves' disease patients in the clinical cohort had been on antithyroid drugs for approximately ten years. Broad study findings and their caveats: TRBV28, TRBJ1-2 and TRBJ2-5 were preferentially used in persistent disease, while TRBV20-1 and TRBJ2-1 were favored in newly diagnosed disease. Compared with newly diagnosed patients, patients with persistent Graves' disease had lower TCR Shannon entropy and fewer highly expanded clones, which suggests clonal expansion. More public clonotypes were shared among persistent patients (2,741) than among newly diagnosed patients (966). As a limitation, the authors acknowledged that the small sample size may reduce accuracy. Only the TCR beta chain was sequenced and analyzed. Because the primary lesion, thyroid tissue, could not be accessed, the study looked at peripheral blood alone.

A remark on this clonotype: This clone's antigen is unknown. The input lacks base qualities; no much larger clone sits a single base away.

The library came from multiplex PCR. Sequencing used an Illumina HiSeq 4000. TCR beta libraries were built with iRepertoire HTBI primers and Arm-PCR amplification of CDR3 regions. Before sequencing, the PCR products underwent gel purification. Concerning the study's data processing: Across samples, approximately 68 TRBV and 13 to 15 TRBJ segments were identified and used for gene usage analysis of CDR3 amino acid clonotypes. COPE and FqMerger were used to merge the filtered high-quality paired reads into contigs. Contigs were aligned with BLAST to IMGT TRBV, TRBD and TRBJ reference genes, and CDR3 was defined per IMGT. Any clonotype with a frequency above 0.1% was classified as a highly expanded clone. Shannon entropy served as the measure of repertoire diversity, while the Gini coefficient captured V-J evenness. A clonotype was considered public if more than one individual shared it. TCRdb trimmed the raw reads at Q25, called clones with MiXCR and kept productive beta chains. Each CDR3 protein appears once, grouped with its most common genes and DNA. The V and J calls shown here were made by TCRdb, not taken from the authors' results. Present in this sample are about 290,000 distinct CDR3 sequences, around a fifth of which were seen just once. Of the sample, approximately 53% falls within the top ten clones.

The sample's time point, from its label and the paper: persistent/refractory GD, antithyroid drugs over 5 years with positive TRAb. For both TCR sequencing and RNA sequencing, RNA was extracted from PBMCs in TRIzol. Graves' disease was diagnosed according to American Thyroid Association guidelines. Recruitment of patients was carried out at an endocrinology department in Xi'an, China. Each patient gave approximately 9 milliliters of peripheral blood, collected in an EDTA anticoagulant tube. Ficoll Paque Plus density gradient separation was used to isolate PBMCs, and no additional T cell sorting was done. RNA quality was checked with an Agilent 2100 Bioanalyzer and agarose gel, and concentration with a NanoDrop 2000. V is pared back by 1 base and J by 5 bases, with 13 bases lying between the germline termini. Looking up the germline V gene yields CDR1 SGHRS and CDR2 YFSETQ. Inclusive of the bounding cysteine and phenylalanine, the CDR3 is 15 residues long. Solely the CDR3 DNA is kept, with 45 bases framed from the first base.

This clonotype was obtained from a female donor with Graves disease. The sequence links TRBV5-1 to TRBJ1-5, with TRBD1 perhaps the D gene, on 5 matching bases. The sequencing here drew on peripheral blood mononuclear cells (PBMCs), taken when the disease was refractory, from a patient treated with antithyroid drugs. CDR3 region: CASSLSGGKDQPQHF. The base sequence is TGCGCCAGCAGCTTGTCGGGGGGTAAAGATCAGCCCCAGCATTTT.